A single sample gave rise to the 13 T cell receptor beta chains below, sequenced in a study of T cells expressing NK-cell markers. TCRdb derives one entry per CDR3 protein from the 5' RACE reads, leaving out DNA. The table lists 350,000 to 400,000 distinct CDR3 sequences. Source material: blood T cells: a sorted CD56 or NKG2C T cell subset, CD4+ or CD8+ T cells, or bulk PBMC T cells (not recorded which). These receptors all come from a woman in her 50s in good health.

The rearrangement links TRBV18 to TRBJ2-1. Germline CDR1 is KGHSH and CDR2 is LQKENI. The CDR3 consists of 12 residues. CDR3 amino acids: CASSPGSGLQFF. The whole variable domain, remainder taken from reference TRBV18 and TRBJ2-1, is NAGVMQNPRHLVRRRGQEARLRCSPMKGHSHVYWYRQLPEEGLKFMVYLQKENIIDESGMPKERFSAEFPKEGPSILRIQQVVRGDSAAYFCASSPGSGLQFFGPGTRLTVL.

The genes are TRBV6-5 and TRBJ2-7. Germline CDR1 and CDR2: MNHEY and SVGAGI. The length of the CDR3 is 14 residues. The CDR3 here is CASSYSRGNYEQYF.

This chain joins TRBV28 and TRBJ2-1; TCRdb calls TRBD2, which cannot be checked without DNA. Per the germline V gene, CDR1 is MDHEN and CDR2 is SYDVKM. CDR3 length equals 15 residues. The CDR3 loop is CASSPPRGFRDEQFF.

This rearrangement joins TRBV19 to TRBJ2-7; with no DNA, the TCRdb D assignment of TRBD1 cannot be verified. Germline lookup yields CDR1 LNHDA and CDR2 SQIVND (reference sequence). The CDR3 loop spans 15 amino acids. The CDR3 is CASSISRTGINEQYF. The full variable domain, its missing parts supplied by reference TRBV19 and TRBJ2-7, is DGGITQSPKYLFRKEGQNVTLSCEQNLNHDAMYWYRQDPGQGLRLIYYSQIVNDFQKGDIAEGYSVSREKKESFPLTVTSAQKNPTAFYLCASSISRTGINEQYFGPGTRLTVT.

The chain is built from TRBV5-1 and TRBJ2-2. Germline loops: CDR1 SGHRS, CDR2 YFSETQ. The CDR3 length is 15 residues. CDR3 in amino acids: CASSSASGVTGELFF.

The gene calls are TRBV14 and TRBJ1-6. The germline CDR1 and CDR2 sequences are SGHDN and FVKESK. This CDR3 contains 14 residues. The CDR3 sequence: CASKLTPNNSPLHF. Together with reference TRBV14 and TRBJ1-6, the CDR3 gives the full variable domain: EAGVTQFPSHSVIEKGQTVTLRCDPISGHDNLYWYRRVMGKEIKFLLHFVKESKQDESGMPNNRFLAERTGGTYSTLKVQPAELEDSGVYFCASKLTPNNSPLHFGNGTRLTVT.

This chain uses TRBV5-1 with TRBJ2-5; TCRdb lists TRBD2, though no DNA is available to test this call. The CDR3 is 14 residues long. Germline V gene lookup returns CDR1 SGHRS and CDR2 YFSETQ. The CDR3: CASTSGRAVETQYF.

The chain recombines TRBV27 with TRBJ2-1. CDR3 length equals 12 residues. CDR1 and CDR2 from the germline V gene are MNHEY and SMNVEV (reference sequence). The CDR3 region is CASSSQVGEQFF.

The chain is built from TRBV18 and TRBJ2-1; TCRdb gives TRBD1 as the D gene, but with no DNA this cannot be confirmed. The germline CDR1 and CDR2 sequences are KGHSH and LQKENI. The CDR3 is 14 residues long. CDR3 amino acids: CASSPRTGRDEQFF.

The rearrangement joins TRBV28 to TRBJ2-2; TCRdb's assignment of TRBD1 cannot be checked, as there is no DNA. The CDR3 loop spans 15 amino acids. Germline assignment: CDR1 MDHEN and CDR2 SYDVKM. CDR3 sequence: CASQPAPRDTGELFF.

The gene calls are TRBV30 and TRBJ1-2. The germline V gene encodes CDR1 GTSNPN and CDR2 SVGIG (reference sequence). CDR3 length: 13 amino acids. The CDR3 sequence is CAWSAGTTYGYTF.

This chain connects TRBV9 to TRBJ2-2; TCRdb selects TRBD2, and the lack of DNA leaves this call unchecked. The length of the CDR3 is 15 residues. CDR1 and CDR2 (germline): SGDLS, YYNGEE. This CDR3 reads CASSPRDYFTGELFF.

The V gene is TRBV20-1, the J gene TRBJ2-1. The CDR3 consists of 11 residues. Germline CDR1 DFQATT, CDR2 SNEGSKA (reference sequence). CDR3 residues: CSALTGNEQFF.